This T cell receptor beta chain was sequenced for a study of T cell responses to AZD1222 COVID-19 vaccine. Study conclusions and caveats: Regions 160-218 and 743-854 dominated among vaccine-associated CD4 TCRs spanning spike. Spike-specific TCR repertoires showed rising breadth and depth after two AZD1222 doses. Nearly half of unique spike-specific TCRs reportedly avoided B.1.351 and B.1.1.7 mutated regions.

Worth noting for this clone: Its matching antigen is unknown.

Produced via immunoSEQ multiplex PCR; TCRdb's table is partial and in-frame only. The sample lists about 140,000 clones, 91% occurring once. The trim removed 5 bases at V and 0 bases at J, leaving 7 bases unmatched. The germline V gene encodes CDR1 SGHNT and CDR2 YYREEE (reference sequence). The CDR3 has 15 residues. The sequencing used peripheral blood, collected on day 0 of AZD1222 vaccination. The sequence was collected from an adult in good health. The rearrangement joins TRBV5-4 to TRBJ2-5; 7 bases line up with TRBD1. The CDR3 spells CASSPGQKYQETQYF. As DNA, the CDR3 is TGTGCCAGCAGTCCGGGACAGAAGTACCAAGAGACCCAGTACTTC.